Here is one T cell receptor (beta chain) with its context. The antigen remains unidentified. This specimen belongs to a study of T cell responses to AZD1222 COVID-19 vaccine. Findings of the study overall: The breadth and depth of Spike-specific TCRs increased once two AZD1222 doses had been given. Spike as a whole was targeted by vaccine-associated CD4 TCRs, dominant at 160-218 and 743-854.

CDR1 KGHSH and CDR2 LQKENI come from the germline V gene. The V and J ends lost 2 bases and 0 bases respectively, with 13 bases between them. The CDR3 has 17 residues. Here immunoSEQ multiplex PCR was the method, and the copy in TCRdb shows in-frame clones only, minus some. The table lists under 100,000 clones, about 92% of them singletons. Researchers grouped second doses given at about 4 or about 12 weeks into one pool. The clonotype comes from an adult who received the AZD1222 COVID-19 vaccine. The input for sequencing was peripheral blood, taken 28 days after the second AZD1222 dose. The chain is built from TRBV18 and TRBJ2-2, with TRBD2 as a possible D gene (5 bases). CDR3 residues: CASSPASGGTNTGELFF. CDR3 bases: TGTGCCAGCTCACCAGCCAGCGGCGGTACGAACACCGGGGAGCTGTTTTTT. Combining the CDR3 with reference TRBV18 and TRBJ2-2 gives the whole variable domain NAGVMQNPRHLVRRRGQEARLRCSPMKGHSHVYWYRQLPEEGLKFMVYLQKENIIDESGMPKERFSAEFPKEGPSILRIQQVVRGDSAAYFCASSPASGGTNTGELFFGEGSRLTVL.